Below are 32 T cell receptor beta chains sequenced from a single sample in a study of shared clonotypes between healthy human individuals. Profiling relied on immunoSEQ multiplex PCR, and the TCRdb table lists in-frame clones only, not all of them. The table includes 2 million to 2.5 million clones, roughly 92% detected once. The sequencing input was naive CD4+ T cells from PBMCs. As for subset: CD45RA+ positively selected. These receptors originate from a man aged 18 to 30 in good health. Some clones in this sample may be carry-over from other donors' samples.

This clone appeared a single time. The rearrangement joins TRBV7-9 to TRBJ1-1; maybe TRBD1 (6 bases). The V end lost 5 bases, the J end lost 1 base, and 17 bases lay between the germline ends. CDR1 is SEHNR, CDR2 FQNEAQ, per germline (reference sequence). The CDR3 is made up of 16 amino acids. The chain's CDR3 is CASSAAGVVQNTEAFF. DNA of the CDR3: TGTGCCAGCAGCGCCGCAGGGGTAGTTCAGAACACTGAAGCTTTCTTT.

The rearrangement links TRBV5-6 to TRBJ2-7; 9 bases agree with TRBD1. V lost 2 bases, J lost 2 bases, and 8 bases stayed unmatched. CDR1 is SGHDT and CDR2 is YYEEEE in the germline V gene. This CDR3 has 16 amino acids. The CDR3 is CASSLTTGTGTYEQYF. The DNA for the CDR3 is TGTGCCAGCAGCTTAACAACCGGGACAGGGACCTACGAGCAGTACTTC.

The chain uses TRBV25-1 and TRBJ2-2, with a weak D call TRBD2 (6 bases). V gave up 8 bases and J gave up 4 bases, with 26 bases separating them. This CDR3 region has 18 residues. Per germline, CDR1 MGHDK and CDR2 SYGVNS. CDR3 sequence reads: CASEWEIKRGSGTGELFF. The CDR3 DNA reads TGTGCCAGCGAATGGGAGATTAAAAGGGGTAGCGGCACCGGGGAGCTGTTTTTT.

The V gene is TRBV12-2, the J gene TRBJ1-1; the D call in the table, TRBD1, was not verified against the DNA. TRBV12-2 is described as a pseudogene. CDR3 size: 15 residues. The CDR3 spells CASRLVTGWNTEAFF. CDR3 coding DNA: TGTGCAAGTCGCTTAGTGACAGGGTGGAACACTGAAGCTTTCTTT.

V and J are TRBV16 and TRBJ2-7; TRBD2 matches 7 bases. There are 15 residues in the CDR3. After removal of 0 bases from V and 4 bases from J, the junction contained 6 bases not matched to a gene. Germline V gene lookup returns CDR1 KGHSY and CDR2 FQNENV. The CDR3 DNA reads TGTGCCAGCAGCCAATCGTGGGAGGGCCTTTACGAGCAGTACTTC. It encodes CASSQSWEGLYEQYF.

The CDR3 reads CASTVPGADNQPQHF. The CDR3 DNA reads as TGTGCCAGCACCGTGCCGGGGGCAGACAATCAGCCCCAGCATTTT. The chain is built from TRBV28 and TRBJ1-5; tentative D call: TRBD1 (6 bases). V lost 7 bases and J lost 3, with 16 bases in between. CDR1 is MDHEN and CDR2 is SYDVKM in the germline V gene. The CDR3 is 15 amino acids.

The gene calls are TRBV4-3 and TRBJ2-4; TRBD2 matches 12 bases. The CDR3 loop spans 20 amino acids. Looked up from germline, CDR1 is LGHNA and CDR2 is YSLEER. V was clipped by 0 bases and J by 1 base; unmatched bases: 10. The CDR3 DNA sequence: TGCGCCAGCAGCCAAGATCACCTAGCGGGAGGGCCGTGGGCCAAAAACATTCAGTACTTC. Translating gives CASSQDHLAGGPWAKNIQYF.

The chain recombines TRBV14 with TRBJ2-7; possible D gene TRBD1, 5 bases. This CDR3 is built from 15 residues. Germline assignment: CDR1 SGHDN and CDR2 FVKESK. V gave up 1 base and J gave up 3 bases, with 13 bases separating them. The CDR3 spells CASSQVTGGDYEQYF. DNA of the CDR3: TGTGCCAGCAGCCAAGTTACAGGCGGAGACTACGAGCAGTACTTC.

This clone has only one observation. The rearrangement uses TRBV18 and TRBJ2-5, with D possibly matching TRBD2 (5 bases). The CDR3 extends over 14 amino acids. Trimming pared 5 bases from V and 2 bases from J, leaving 12 bases between. Germline-derived CDR1 and CDR2 are KGHSH and LQKENI. CDR3 sequence reads: CASSFTRAQETQYF. CDR3 bases: TGTGCCAGCTCATTCACTAGGGCGCAAGAGACCCAGTACTTC.

V usage is TRBV5-1 and J usage is TRBJ2-5; tentatively, D is TRBD1 (5 bases). Deletions cut 2 bases from V and 0 bases from J, with 11 bases between. Germline CDR1 SGHRS, CDR2 YFSETQ. The CDR3 spans 15 residues. The chain's CDR3 is CASSLKGRDQETQYF. CDR3 sequence (DNA): TGCGCCAGCAGCTTAAAGGGGCGAGACCAAGAGACCCAGTACTTC. Full variable domain (missing parts from reference TRBV5-1 and TRBJ2-5): KAGVTQTPRYLIKTRGQQVTLSCSPISGHRSVSWYQQTPGQGLQFLFEYFSETQRNKGNFPGRFSGRQFSNSRSEMNVSTLELGDSALYLCASSLKGRDQETQYFGPGTRLLVL.

Here the CDR3 reads CASSFGAIGETQYF. In DNA form, the CDR3 reads TGCGCCAGCAGCTTCGGGGCCATCGGAGAGACCCAGTACTTC. The rearrangement joins TRBV5-1 to TRBJ2-5; perhaps D is TRBD1 or TRBD2 (5 bases each). This CDR3 is built from 14 residues. Trimming removed 2 bases at V and 4 bases at J, with 12 bases between. CDR1 and CDR2 (germline): SGHRS, YFSETQ.

The V call is TRBV28, the J call TRBJ2-7; 8 bases agree with TRBD2. The CDR3 has 16 residues. J lost 0 bases, V lost 4 bases, and 8 bases had no gene match. The germline CDR1 and CDR2 sequences are MDHEN and SYDVKM. CDR3 bases: TGTGCCAGCAGTTCTTACGGGAGGGCCCTCTCCTACGAGCAGTACTTC. The encoded protein is CASSSYGRALSYEQYF.

The genes are TRBV28 and TRBJ1-1, with a possible D match to TRBD1 (5 bases). The CDR3 is 15 residues long. V shed 10 bases and J shed 5 bases, with 23 bases lying between them. Germline V gene sequence: CDR1 MDHEN, CDR2 SYDVKM. The CDR3 region is CATRVGGLGMTEAFF. CDR3 nucleotides: TGTGCCACCAGGGTGGGAGGGCTGGGAATGACTGAAGCTTTCTTT.

The chain employs TRBV27 and TRBJ2-7; the D is unclear. Trimming removed 9 bases at V and 5 bases at J, with 8 bases between. CDR3 size: 10 residues. Germline CDR1 reads MNHEY; CDR2 reads SMNVEV (reference sequence). The CDR3 here is CARGRDEQYF. The CDR3 nucleotides are TGTGCCAGGGGAAGGGACGAGCAGTACTTC.

Of note for this clone: The same CDR3 is also encoded by other DNA sequences in this sample. The chain combines TRBV15 with TRBJ2-7, with 10 bases lining up with TRBD1. CDR3 length: 15 amino acids. CDR1 LNHNV and CDR2 YYDKDF come from the germline V gene (reference sequence). V trimming: 1 base; J trimming: 1 base; junction bases outside the gene matches: 1. CDR3 region: CATSRGGQGSYEQYF. Here the CDR3 DNA reads TGTGCCACCAGCAGAGGGGGACAGGGGTCCTACGAGCAGTACTTC.

The chain is built from TRBV7-9 and TRBJ2-7, with 9 bases that match TRBD2. Per the germline V gene, CDR1 is SEHNR and CDR2 is FQNEAQ (reference sequence). The V segment lost 6 bases and the J segment 5 bases; nucleotides outside the gene matches: 11. CDR3 length equals 15 residues. The CDR3 DNA reads TGTGCCAGCAGTTCGACTAGCGGAGTGCCTAACGAGCAGTACTTC. This codes for CASSSTSGVPNEQYF. The full variable domain, in which reference TRBV7-9 and TRBJ2-7 provide the parts outside the CDR3, is DTGVSQNPRHKITKRGQNVTFRCDPISEHNRLYWYRQTLGQGPEFLTYFQNEAQLEKSRLLSDRFSAERPKGSFSTLEIQRTEQGDSAMYLCASSSTSGVPNEQYFGPGTRLTVT.

The chain uses TRBV27 and TRBJ2-7, with D possibly being TRBD1 or TRBD2 (6 bases each). V gave up 4 bases and J gave up 5 bases, with 15 bases separating them. Germline CDR1 and CDR2: MNHEY and SMNVEV (reference sequence). The CDR3 is 14 amino acids. CDR3 sequence (DNA): TGTGCCAGCAGTTCGGACTCGGGGGCCCACGAGCAGTACTTC. It encodes CASSSDSGAHEQYF.

The chain has TRBV6-1 and TRBJ2-7; a possible D gene is TRBD1 (6 bases). Trimming shortened V by 5 bases and J by 4 bases, and 15 bases separated the two germline ends. Per germline, CDR1 MNHNS and CDR2 SASEGT. This CDR3 spans 14 amino acids. The CDR3 DNA follows: TGTGCCAGCAGTCCCGGGACATCCGGTTACGAGCAGTACTTC. Its translation is CASSPGTSGYEQYF.

Comments on this clone: Distinct nucleotide sequences in the sample also encode this CDR3. This chain uses TRBV18 with TRBJ2-7; 11 bases match TRBD1. The junction had 3 bases not matched to a gene; V was cut back by 2 bases and J by 0 bases. The CDR3 runs 16 residues. The germline gives CDR1 KGHSH, CDR2 LQKENI. The CDR3 protein is CASSPGTGGASYEQYF. CDR3 nucleotide sequence: TGTGCCAGCTCACCAGGGACAGGGGGGGCCTCCTACGAGCAGTACTTC.

In this sample, this clone turned up a few times. The gene calls are TRBV9 and TRBJ1-4, with 9 bases that match TRBD1. The trim removed 3 bases at V and 8 bases at J, leaving 8 bases unmatched. The CDR3 is 15 amino acids. The V gene's germline CDR1 is SGDLS and CDR2 YYNGEE. The chain's CDR3 is CASSATGGVWEKLFF. Written as DNA, the CDR3 is TGTGCCAGCAGCGCCACAGGGGGCGTATGGGAAAAACTGTTTTTT.

This clone was picked up one time. J is TRBJ1-3 and V is TRBV7-9, with 8 positions matching TRBD1. This CDR3 is built from 15 residues. In germline, CDR1 is SEHNR, CDR2 FQNEAQ (reference sequence). The V segment lost 1 base and the J segment 7 bases; nucleotides outside the gene matches: 6. In nucleotides, the CDR3 is TGTGCCAGCAGCTTAGGGGCAGGGGGCGCGAACACCATATATTTT. Translation: CASSLGAGGANTIYF.

The rearrangement links TRBV19 to TRBJ1-1, with D unclear. CDR1 and CDR2 (germline): LNHDA, SQIVND (reference sequence). V was shortened by 5 bases and J by 4 bases, with 20 bases between the two germline ends. This CDR3 has 16 amino acids. The CDR3 DNA reads as TGTGCCAGTAGTGCCCCGGGCGGGCAGATGAGCACTGAAGCTTTCTTT. Translating it yields CASSAPGGQMSTEAFF.

The chain recombines TRBV11-2 with TRBJ1-2; TRBD1 matches 8 bases. Trimming took 5 bases from V and 0 from J; bases not matched to a gene: 8. The CDR3 sequence is 16 residues long. Germline V CDR1 and CDR2: SGHAT, FQNNGV. In nucleotides, the CDR3 is TGTGCCAGCAGCGCTAGCGGGACAGGATCTAACTATGGCTACACCTTC. This codes for CASSASGTGSNYGYTF.

The rearrangement uses TRBV19 and TRBJ2-7; no definite D call. Germline V gene data show CDR1 as LNHDA and CDR2 as SQIVND (reference sequence). The CDR3 length is 11 residues. The V end lost 6 bases, the J end lost 4 bases, and 7 bases lay between the germline ends. Here the CDR3 reads CASSDGYEQYF. The CDR3 DNA reads as TGTGCCAGTAGCGACGGGTACGAGCAGTACTTC.

The chain has TRBV5-6 and TRBJ2-1; D not certain. The germline V and J ends were trimmed by 3 bases and 0 bases, with 10 bases remaining between them. The CDR3 consists of 15 residues. Germline loops: CDR1 SGHDT, CDR2 YYEEEE. The CDR3, as DNA: TGTGCCAGCAGCTCATTAAAGAGCTCCTACAATGAGCAGTTCTTC. Its protein product is CASSSLKSSYNEQFF.

The V and J genes are TRBV7-9 and TRBJ2-4; possibly TRBD2 for D (5 bases). This CDR3 has 15 amino acids. The germline CDR1 and CDR2 sequences are SEHNR and FQNEAQ (reference sequence). Trimming took off 3 bases at V and 0 bases at J, with 9 bases between the two ends. The CDR3 DNA is TGTGCCAGCAGCTTTGAGGGAATAGCCAAAAACATTCAGTACTTC. Translated: CASSFEGIAKNIQYF.

The chain employs TRBV18 and TRBJ1-4; weak D call: TRBD1 (5 bases). CDR3 size: 13 residues. Germline V CDR1 and CDR2: KGHSH, LQKENI. The V end lost 6 bases, the J end lost 8 bases, and 13 bases lay between the germline ends. The CDR3: CASSGELGEKLFF. Here the CDR3 DNA reads TGTGCCAGCTCGGGGGAGCTCGGGGAAAAACTGTTTTTT.

The chain employs TRBV23-1 and TRBJ2-2, with TRBD2 matching 10 bases. TRBV23-1 is identified as an open reading frame with a role that is uncertain. The length of the CDR3 is 17 residues. V trimming: 4 bases; J trimming: 0 bases; junction bases outside the gene matches: 5. CDR3: CASSRPSGRANTGELFF. The CDR3 coding sequence is TGCGCCAGCAGTCGGCCGAGCGGGAGGGCGAACACCGGGGAGCTGTTTTTT.

The chain joins TRBV4-2 to TRBJ2-5; TRBD2 matches at 8 bases. There are 16 residues in the CDR3. Germline V CDR1 and CDR2: LGHNA, YNFKEQ. V lost 4 bases to trimming and J lost 3 bases; unmatched junction nucleotides: 10. The CDR3: CASSRFSGTREETQYF. The CDR3 nucleotides read TGTGCCAGCAGCCGGTTTAGCGGGACAAGGGAAGAGACCCAGTACTTC.

The J gene is TRBJ2-5, the V gene TRBV30; 9 bases align to TRBD2. The J call may be mistaken, given a closer DNA end match to TRBJ2-7. Germline CDR1 reads GTSNPN; CDR2 reads SVGIG (reference sequence). This CDR3 spans 13 amino acids. CDR3 coding DNA: TGTGCCTGGATGCGGGAGGGCCCAAGCGAGCAGTACTTC. It is translated as CAWMREGPSEQYF.

This CDR3 reads CASSFQGGELFF. In nucleotides, the CDR3 is TGCGCCAGCAGCTTCCAAGGCGGGGAGCTGTTTTTT. The V call is TRBV5-1, the J call TRBJ2-2; no definite D call. V was pared by 2 bases and J by 7 bases, with 6 bases between. CDR1 and CDR2 (germline): SGHRS, YFSETQ. The CDR3 extends over 12 amino acids.

V and J are TRBV5-4 and TRBJ2-7, with 9 bases lining up with TRBD2. This CDR3 is 16 amino acids long. Trimming at V came to 5 bases and at J to 5 bases, leaving 14 bases not matched to a gene. Germline-derived CDR1 and CDR2 are SGHNT and YYREEE (reference sequence). The CDR3 coding sequence is TGTGCCAGCAGTAGCGGGGCTAGCGGGAAAAGGAACGAGCAGTACTTC. This encodes CASSSGASGKRNEQYF.